A single sample is the source of the 29 T cell receptor beta chains below, sequenced in a study of T-cell memory formation after mild COVID-19. One entry per CDR3 protein, called by TCRdb with MiXCR from the 5' RACE reads. The table lists 92,000 or so distinct CDR3 sequences, less than 15% of them singletons. Sequenced: PBMCs or a T cell subset sorted from them (not recorded which). These receptors were collected from a man between 18 and 35 years old who had mild COVID-19 (a few samples of this study predate the infection). Cell type and time point are not known.

The chain recombines TRBV11-1 with TRBJ2-5; possibly TRBD1 for D (6 bases). The germline V gene has CDR1 SGHAT and CDR2 FQDESV (reference sequence). Trimming pared 4 bases from V and 0 bases from J, leaving 12 bases between. The CDR3 covers 15 residues. The CDR3 spells CASSSPTGHQETQYF. CDR3 DNA sequence: TGTGCCAGCAGCTCACCGACAGGCCACCAAGAGACCCAGTACTTC.

This clonotype was counted between two and nine times. This chain joins TRBV7-6 and TRBJ1-2; D gene uncertain. Looked up from germline, CDR1 is SGHVS and CDR2 is FNYEAQ. The V and J ends lost 1 base and 7 bases respectively, with 16 bases between them. This CDR3 region has 15 residues. This CDR3 is CASSLEYEGVGGYTF. The DNA for the CDR3 is TGTGCCAGCAGCTTAGAGTATGAGGGTGTAGGTGGCTACACCTTC.

This clonotype has just a few counts. The V and J genes are TRBV20-1 and TRBJ2-7, with a weak D call TRBD2 (5 bases). Germline V CDR1 and CDR2: DFQATT, SNEGSKA (reference sequence). The CDR3 loop spans 10 amino acids. The V end was cut by 6 bases, the J end by 3 bases, with 6 bases between. The chain's CDR3 is CSAGDYEQYF. The CDR3 DNA follows: TGCAGTGCCGGGGACTACGAGCAGTACTTC.

This clonotype was counted between two and nine times. The rearrangement uses TRBV5-1 and TRBJ1-6; D gene unclear. From germline, CDR1 is SGHRS and CDR2 YFSETQ. The CDR3 is made up of 15 amino acids. Deletions cut 7 bases from V and 12 bases from J, with 23 bases between. This CDR3 is CASGFSPGNFLPLHF. CDR3 nucleotide sequence: TGCGCCAGCGGATTCTCGCCCGGGAACTTCCTACCCCTCCACTTT.

The rearrangement links TRBV6-5 to TRBJ1-5; no definite D call. V lost 5 bases, J lost 11 bases, and 16 bases lay in between. The length of the CDR3 is 13 residues. The V gene's germline CDR1 is MNHEY and CDR2 SVGAGI. The CDR3 sequence: CASSKMNDLAQHF. The CDR3 nucleotides are TGTGCCAGCAGTAAAATGAACGATTTAGCCCAGCATTTT.

The chain is built from TRBV6-5 and TRBJ1-4; 9 nucleotides align to TRBD1. The CDR3 length is 15 residues. Germline values: CDR1 MNHEY, CDR2 SVGAGI. V was pared by 2 bases and J by 8 bases, with 6 bases of the junction left unmatched. CDR3 sequence: CASSYGDRDGEKLFF. The CDR3 bases are TGTGCCAGCAGTTACGGGGACAGGGATGGGGAAAAACTGTTTTTT.

J is TRBJ2-7 and V is TRBV20-1; 7 bases match TRBD2. The V gene end was trimmed by 4 bases and the J gene end by 5 bases; junction bases not matched to a gene: 2. Germline V gene data show CDR1 as DFQATT and CDR2 as SNEGSKA (reference sequence). This CDR3 has 11 residues. CDR3 nucleotides: TGCAGTGCTAAGGGAGGGAACGAGCAGTACGTC. This gives the protein CSAKGGNEQYV.

This clonotype was seen a handful of times. The V gene is TRBV29-1, the J gene TRBJ1-1; no definite D call. Trimming took 1 base from V and 10 from J, leaving 13 bases between them. The CDR3 runs 12 residues. CDR1 SQVTM and CDR2 ANQGSEA come from the germline V gene. CDR3 loop: CSVEAAPTSAFF. CDR3 coding DNA: TGCAGCGTTGAAGCGGCTCCCACTTCAGCTTTCTTT.

The rearrangement links TRBV4-1 to TRBJ2-7; D possibly corresponds to TRBD2 (5 bases). Germline-derived CDR1 and CDR2 are MGHRA and YSYEKL. Trimming cost V 1 base and J 4 bases, with 11 bases left between them. The CDR3 spans 14 residues. The CDR3 nucleotides are TGCGCCAGCAGCCAAGGGACTCCCTTTTACGAGCAGTACTTC. Encoded protein: CASSQGTPFYEQYF.

The chain carries TRBV4-2 and TRBJ2-3, with 8 bases fitting TRBD2. The CDR3 spans 15 residues. CDR1 LGHNA and CDR2 YNFKEQ come from the germline V gene. The V segment lost 2 bases and the J segment 3 bases; nucleotides outside the gene matches: 4. The CDR3 sequence: CASSQISGETDTQYF. In DNA, the CDR3 is TGTGCCAGCAGCCAAATTAGCGGGGAGACAGATACGCAGTATTTT.

This clonotype was detected only a few times. The rearrangement links TRBV6-1 to TRBJ2-5, with a weak D call TRBD2 (5 bases). This CDR3 region has 14 residues. V was shortened by 2 bases and J by 5 bases, with 12 bases between the two germline ends. The germline V gene has CDR1 MNHNS and CDR2 SASEGT. The CDR3 is CASSESGGWETQYF. The CDR3 region has the DNA TGTGCCAGCAGTGAATCGGGCGGGTGGGAGACCCAGTACTTC.

The chain carries TRBV5-1 and TRBJ2-1; D is unclear. CDR3 length: 14 residues. Germline V gene lookup returns CDR1 SGHRS and CDR2 YFSETQ. V was trimmed by 4 bases and J by 3 bases, leaving 11 bases between them. The CDR3 region is CASSPSDGYNEQFF. In nucleotides, the CDR3 is TGCGCCAGCAGCCCTTCGGACGGCTACAATGAGCAGTTCTTC.

The table lists this clonotype with a few counts. The CDR3 region is CASSPDRENEQFF. The DNA of the CDR3 is TGCGCCAGCAGCCCGGACAGGGAAAATGAGCAGTTCTTC. The chain combines TRBV5-1 with TRBJ2-1; TRBD1 matches at 8 bases. After removal of 4 bases from V and 7 bases from J, the junction contained 4 bases not matched to a gene. CDR1 is SGHRS and CDR2 is YFSETQ in the germline V gene. CDR3 length: 13 amino acids.

CDR3 DNA: TGTGCCAGCAGCCAAATCCGGGACCCTTATAATTCACCCCTCCACTTT. Protein sequence: CASSQIRDPYNSPLHF. The chain joins TRBV7-3 to TRBJ1-6, with D maybe TRBD1 (5 bases). V dropped 5 bases and J dropped 4 bases, with 15 bases sitting between them. Germline values: CDR1 SGHTA, CDR2 FQGTGA. This CDR3 contains 16 residues.

The V gene is TRBV4-3, the J gene TRBJ2-5, with a possible D match to TRBD1 (5 bases). V was pared by 0 bases and J by 2 bases, with 10 bases between. The CDR3 is 15 amino acids. CDR1 and CDR2 (germline): LGHNA, YSLEER. CDR3 nucleotide sequence: TGCGCCAGCAGCCAAGATCCGACAGCGCAAGAGACCCAGTACTTC. It specifies CASSQDPTAQETQYF.

This chain joins TRBV28 and TRBJ1-6; TRBD1 matches at 7 bases. Germline V gene sequence: CDR1 MDHEN, CDR2 SYDVKM. The CDR3 runs to 15 residues. The J segment lost 4 bases and the V segment lost 6 bases, leaving 6 bases of the junction unmatched. The CDR3 sequence is CASRTTGDYNSPLHF. The CDR3 DNA follows: TGTGCCAGCAGAACAACAGGGGATTATAATTCACCCCTCCACTTT.

This clonotype has more than one count but fewer than ten. Here the CDR3 DNA reads TGTGCCAGCAGCTACGGACAGAGCCAAGAGACCCAGTACTTC. Amino acid sequence: CASSYGQSQETQYF. The V call is TRBV11-2, the J call TRBJ2-5, with a possible D match to TRBD1 (6 bases). V shed 4 bases and J shed 1 base, with 10 bases lying between them. CDR3 length equals 14 residues. The germline V gene has CDR1 SGHAT and CDR2 FQNNGV.

The chain links TRBV7-8 to TRBJ1-6; 9 nucleotides agree with TRBD1. This CDR3 region has 15 residues. In germline, CDR1 is SGHVS, CDR2 FQNEAQ. J was trimmed by 7 bases and V by 5 bases; bases with no gene match: 6. The CDR3 spells CASSPRTGANSPLHF. CDR3 coding DNA: TGTGCCAGCAGCCCCAGGACAGGGGCGAATTCACCCCTCCACTTT.

This clonotype came up a few times. This chain links TRBV7-9 with TRBJ1-1, with unresolved D. Deletions cut 8 bases from V and 2 bases from J, with 15 bases between. CDR1 is SEHNR and CDR2 is FQNEAQ in the germline V gene (reference sequence). This CDR3 has 14 amino acids. The CDR3 nucleotides are TGTGCCAGCCTTAACCCAGGCCTCAACACTGAAGCTTTCTTT. Residues: CASLNPGLNTEAFF. Full variable domain (missing parts from reference TRBV7-9 and TRBJ1-1): DTGVSQNPRHKITKRGQNVTFRCDPISEHNRLYWYRQTLGQGPEFLTYFQNEAQLEKSRLLSDRFSAERPKGSFSTLEIQRTEQGDSAMYLCASLNPGLNTEAFFGQGTRLTVV.

The chain combines TRBV12-3 or TRBV12-4 with TRBJ1-5, with 8 positions matching TRBD1. V lost 6 bases and J lost 7; bases outside the gene matches: 5. CDR3 length: 13 amino acids. Here the CDR3 reads CASSTDRVQPQHF. CDR3 in DNA: TGTGCCAGCAGCACGGACAGGGTCCAGCCCCAGCATTTT.

This clonotype was seen at least ten times. J is TRBJ2-1 and V is TRBV6-5, with 8 bases lining up with TRBD1. Germline V gene data show CDR1 as MNHEY and CDR2 as SVGAGI. This CDR3 has 12 amino acids. V shed 5 bases and J 7 bases; nucleotides not matched to a gene: 1. For the CDR3, the DNA is TGTGCCAGCAGTCGGACAGGGAATGAGCAGTTCTTC. Residues: CASSRTGNEQFF.

The chain recombines TRBV7-8 with TRBJ2-7, with D uncertain. The length of the CDR3 is 12 residues. Deletions cut 5 bases from V and 2 bases from J, with 7 bases between. The germline CDR1 and CDR2 sequences are SGHVS and FQNEAQ. This chain's CDR3 is CASSPDTYEQYF. The CDR3 DNA is TGTGCCAGCAGCCCAGACACCTACGAGCAGTACTTC.

This clonotype has ten or more counts. V gene TRBV20-1 combines with J gene TRBJ2-7, with TRBD1 identical over 8 bases. This CDR3 contains 14 residues. The trim removed 2 bases at V and 3 bases at J, leaving 6 bases unmatched. Germline V lookup: CDR1 DFQATT, CDR2 SNEGSKA (reference sequence). In nucleotides, the CDR3 is TGCAGTGCTAGACCACCGGACAGGGACTACGAGCAGTACGTC. Translated, it gives CSARPPDRDYEQYV.

The chain recombines TRBV12-3 or TRBV12-4 with TRBJ1-3; tentatively, D is TRBD1 (6 bases). V dropped 9 bases and J dropped 4 bases, with 16 bases sitting between them. This CDR3 comprises 14 residues. Here the CDR3 DNA reads TGTGCCAGTTCCCTGGGGGCTTCGGGAAACACCATATATTTT. It codes for CASSLGASGNTIYF.

This clonotype showed up just a few times. The V gene is TRBV11-3, the J gene TRBJ2-5; D uncertain. The CDR3 totals 13 residues. V was clipped by 5 bases and J by 1 base, with 8 bases between them. Germline assignment: CDR1 SGHNT and CDR2 YENEEA. The DNA for the CDR3 is TGTGCCAGCAGCCCCCCTGGCCAAGAGACCCAGTACTTC. Translated, it gives CASSPPGQETQYF. The whole variable domain, filled in from reference TRBV11-3 and TRBJ2-5, reads EAGVVQSPRYKIIEKKQPVAFWCNPISGHNTLYWYLQNLGQGPELLIRYENEEAVDDSQLPKDRFSAERLKGVDSTLKIQPAELGDSAVYLCASSPPGQETQYFGPGTRLLVL.

This clonotype appeared many times. The chain recombines TRBV6-2 or TRBV6-3 with TRBJ1-1; D ambiguous. The length of the CDR3 is 14 residues. Germline V gene lookup returns CDR1 MNHEY and CDR2 SVGEGT. Deletions cut 0 bases from V and 5 bases from J, with 10 bases between. The CDR3 DNA reads as TGTGCCAGCAGTTACTCCCCGGGAGAGACTGAAGCTTTCTTT. Translation: CASSYSPGETEAFF.

The chain has TRBV19 and TRBJ2-2; D is uncertain. Per the germline V gene, CDR1 is LNHDA and CDR2 is SQIVND (reference sequence). The V and J ends lost 0 bases and 4 bases respectively, with 6 bases between them. This CDR3 comprises 14 residues. The CDR3 loop is CASSIDRSTGELFF. The DNA for the CDR3 is TGTGCCAGTAGTATAGACAGATCCACCGGGGAGCTGTTTTTT.

V is TRBV10-3 and J is TRBJ1-2; D perhaps matches TRBD1 (5 bases). V was clipped by 4 bases and J by 5 bases, with 11 bases between them. CDR1 and CDR2 (germline): ENHRY, SYGVKD. CDR3 length: 13 residues. DNA for the CDR3: TGTGCCATCAGTGCCCCCTCAGGGTATGGCTACACCTTC. This codes for CAISAPSGYGYTF.

The rearrangement joins TRBV5-1 to TRBJ2-7, with 9 bases fitting TRBD1. V lost 1 base and J lost 4; bases outside the gene matches: 6. Per the germline V gene, CDR1 is SGHRS and CDR2 is YFSETQ. This CDR3 is 15 amino acids long. CDR3 nucleotide sequence: TGCGCCAGCAGCTTGAAACAGGGGGCTACGTACGAGCAGTACTTC. Protein product: CASSLKQGATYEQYF.